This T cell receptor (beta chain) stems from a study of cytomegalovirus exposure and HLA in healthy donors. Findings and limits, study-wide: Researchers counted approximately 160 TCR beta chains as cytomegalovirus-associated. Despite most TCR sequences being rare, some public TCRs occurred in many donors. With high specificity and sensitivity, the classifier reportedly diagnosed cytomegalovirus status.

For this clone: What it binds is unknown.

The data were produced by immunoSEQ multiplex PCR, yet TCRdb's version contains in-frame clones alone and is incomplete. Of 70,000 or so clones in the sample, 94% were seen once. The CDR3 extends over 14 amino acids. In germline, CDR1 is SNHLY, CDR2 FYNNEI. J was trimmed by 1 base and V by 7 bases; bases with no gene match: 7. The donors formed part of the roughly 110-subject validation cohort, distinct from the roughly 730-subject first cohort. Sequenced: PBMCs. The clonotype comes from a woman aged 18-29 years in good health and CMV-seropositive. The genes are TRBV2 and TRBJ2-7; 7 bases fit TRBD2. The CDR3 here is CASTRDYLSYEQYF. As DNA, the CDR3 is TGTGCCAGCACTCGGGACTACCTTTCCTACGAGCAGTACTTC.